Presented here are 9 T cell receptor beta chains from one specimen sequenced in a study of blood T cell repertoires in COVID-19. Sequencing was performed with immunoSEQ multiplex PCR; in TCRdb, only in-frame clones are kept and a portion is missing. The table shows 60,000 to 80,000 clones, with 70% to 90% occurring only once. Sequenced input: peripheral blood. These receptors came from a woman in her sixties or seventies with acute or convalescent COVID-19.

The chain carries TRBV29-1 and TRBJ1-2; 11 nucleotides line up with TRBD1. The CDR3 covers 14 residues. J was trimmed by 4 bases and V by 6 bases; bases with no gene match: 7. Germline values: CDR1 SQVTM, CDR2 ANQGSEA. The CDR3 region has the DNA TGCAGCGTCACCGGGACAGGGGGGGTCTATGGCTACACCTTC. It codes for CSVTGTGGVYGYTF.

The chain is built from TRBV2 and TRBJ2-1; TRBD1 matches at 7 bases. V gave up 6 bases and J gave up 6 bases; unmatched junction bases: 5. The CDR3 is 13 amino acids. In germline, CDR1 is SNHLY, CDR2 FYNNEI. The CDR3 is CASSRQGFNEQFF. CDR3 DNA: TGTGCCAGCAGCCGACAGGGCTTCAATGAGCAGTTCTTC.

Worth noting for this clone: One end of the junction is discordant with germline, which a read error may explain. V is TRBV7-7 and J is TRBJ2-3; 8 nucleotides line up with TRBD2. The CDR3 runs 15 residues. Germline loops: CDR1 SSHAT, CDR2 FNYEAQ (reference sequence). The CDR3, as DNA: TGTGCTAGCAGCTCCTCGGGGGGGATGTCAGATACGCAGTATTTT. Protein sequence: CASSSSGGMSDTQYF.

The gene calls are TRBV12-3 or TRBV12-4 and TRBJ1-4, with a weak D call TRBD1 (5 bases). V dropped 3 bases and J dropped 8 bases, with 10 bases sitting between them. The CDR3 is 13 residues long. The CDR3 DNA reads as TGTGCCAGCAGTTTCCGGACAAACGAAAAACTGTTTTTT. This sequence encodes CASSFRTNEKLFF.

The V call is TRBV4-1, the J call TRBJ1-5; TRBD1 matches at 8 bases. The germline gives CDR1 MGHRA, CDR2 YSYEKL. The length of the CDR3 is 18 residues. V gave up 0 bases and J gave up 3 bases; unmatched junction bases: 10. This chain's CDR3 is CASSQDPVQGAPNQPQHF. The CDR3 nucleotides are TGCGCCAGCAGCCAAGATCCGGTCCAGGGGGCCCCCAATCAGCCCCAGCATTTT.

To note about this clone: The same CDR3 arises from other DNA sequences in this sample as well. The chain joins TRBV18 to TRBJ2-1, with TRBD2 identical over 7 bases. CDR3 length: 15 residues. Germline CDR1 reads KGHSH; CDR2 reads LQKENI. The V gene end was trimmed by 5 bases and the J gene end by 4 bases; junction bases not matched to a gene: 8. The chain's CDR3 is CASSRGLADYNEQFF. DNA of the CDR3: TGTGCCAGCTCAAGGGGTCTAGCGGATTACAATGAGCAGTTCTTC.

CDR3 DNA: TGTGCCAGCAGGAAGCGGGGCAGCTCCTACGAGCAGTACTTC. Protein: CASRKRGSSYEQYF. The genes are TRBV27 and TRBJ2-7, with TRBD2 identical over 7 bases. Germline V gene sequence: CDR1 MNHEY, CDR2 SMNVEV (reference sequence). V was pared by 6 bases and J by 0 bases, with 5 bases of the junction left unmatched. The CDR3 consists of 14 residues.

V gene TRBV7-3 combines with J gene TRBJ1-1, with 11 bases aligning to TRBD1. CDR1 and CDR2 (germline): SGHTA, FQGTGA. The CDR3 is 19 amino acids. With V trimmed by 3 bases and J by 7 bases, 19 bases remained unmatched. CDR3 in DNA: TGTGCCAGCAGCTTGAATTTTCTCGGGACAGGGGGTATTGTGGGTGAAGCTTTCTTT. Translation: CASSLNFLGTGGIVGEAFF.

The rearrangement links TRBV24-1 to TRBJ2-2; TRBD2 is a possible D gene (5 bases). V was cut by 4 bases and J by 6 bases, with 20 bases left in between. Germline CDR1 is KGHDR and CDR2 is SFDVKD. The CDR3 is 17 amino acids. The CDR3 sequence is CATSDPLRAAPAGELFF. CDR3 in DNA: TGTGCCACCAGTGACCCTTTGCGGGCCGCCCCAGCCGGGGAGCTGTTTTTT.